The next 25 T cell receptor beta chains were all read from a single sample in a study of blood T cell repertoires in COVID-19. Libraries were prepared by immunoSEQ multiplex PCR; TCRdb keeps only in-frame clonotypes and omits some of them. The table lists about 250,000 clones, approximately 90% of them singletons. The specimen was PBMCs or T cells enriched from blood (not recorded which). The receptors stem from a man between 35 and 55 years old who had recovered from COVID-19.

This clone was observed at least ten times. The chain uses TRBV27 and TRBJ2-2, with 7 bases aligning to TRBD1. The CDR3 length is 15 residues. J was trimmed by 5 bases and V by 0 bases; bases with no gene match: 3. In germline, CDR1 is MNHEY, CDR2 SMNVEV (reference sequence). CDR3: CASSLSTGQTGELFF. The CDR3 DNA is TGTGCCAGCAGTTTATCGACAGGGCAAACCGGGGAGCTGTTTTTT.

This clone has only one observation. The chain's CDR3 is CASSGTGMAYEQYF. The CDR3 DNA is TGTGCCAGCTCCGGGACAGGGATGGCTTACGAGCAGTACTTC. V is TRBV27 and J is TRBJ2-7; 9 positions match TRBD1. The germline V gene has CDR1 MNHEY and CDR2 SMNVEV (reference sequence). Trimming cost V 8 bases and J 4 bases; bases outside gene matches: 9. The CDR3 is 14 amino acids.

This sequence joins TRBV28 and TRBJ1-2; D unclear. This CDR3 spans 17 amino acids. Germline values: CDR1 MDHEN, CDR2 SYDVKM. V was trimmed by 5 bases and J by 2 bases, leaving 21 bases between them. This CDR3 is CASSPNLIPTTNYGYTF. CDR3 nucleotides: TGTGCCAGCAGTCCAAACCTCATTCCGACAACCAACTATGGCTACACCTTC.

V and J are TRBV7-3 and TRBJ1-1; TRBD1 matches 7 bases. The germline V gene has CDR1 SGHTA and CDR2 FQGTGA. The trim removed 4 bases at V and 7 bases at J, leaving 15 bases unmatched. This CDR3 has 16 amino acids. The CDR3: CASSSSDRQGWGEAFF. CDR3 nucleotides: TGTGCCAGCAGCTCATCGGACCGACAGGGATGGGGTGAAGCTTTCTTT.

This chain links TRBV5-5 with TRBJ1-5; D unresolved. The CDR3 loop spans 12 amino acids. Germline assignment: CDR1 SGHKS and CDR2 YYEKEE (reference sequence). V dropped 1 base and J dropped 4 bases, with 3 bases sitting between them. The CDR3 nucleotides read TGTGCCAGCAGCTTGCCTAATCAGCCCCAGCATTTT. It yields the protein CASSLPNQPQHF.

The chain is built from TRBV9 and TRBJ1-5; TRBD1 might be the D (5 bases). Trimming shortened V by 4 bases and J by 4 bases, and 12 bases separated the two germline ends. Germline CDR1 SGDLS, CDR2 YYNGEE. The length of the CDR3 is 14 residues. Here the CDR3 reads CASSPQGTNQPQHF. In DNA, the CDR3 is TGTGCCAGCAGCCCTCAGGGCACGAATCAGCCCCAGCATTTT.

The CDR3 DNA sequence: TGTGCCAGCAGTTTAAGTCAACCGGGCACAGATACGCAGTATTTT. It yields the protein CASSLSQPGTDTQYF. This chain links TRBV27 with TRBJ2-3, with unresolved D. Germline loops: CDR1 MNHEY, CDR2 SMNVEV (reference sequence). This CDR3 comprises 15 residues. V lost 2 bases and J lost 1, with 10 bases in between.

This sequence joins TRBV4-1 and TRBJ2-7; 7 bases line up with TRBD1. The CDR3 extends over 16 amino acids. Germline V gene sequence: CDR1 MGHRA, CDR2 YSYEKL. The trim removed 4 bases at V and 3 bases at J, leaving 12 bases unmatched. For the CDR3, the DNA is TGCGCCAGCAGCCCCGTCCCGGGACAGCCGTTCTACGAGCAGTACTTC. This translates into CASSPVPGQPFYEQYF.

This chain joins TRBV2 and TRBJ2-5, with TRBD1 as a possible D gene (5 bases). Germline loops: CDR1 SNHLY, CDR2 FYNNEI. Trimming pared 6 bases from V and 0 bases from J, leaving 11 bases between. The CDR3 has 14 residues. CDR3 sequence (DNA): TGTGCCAGCAGCGAACGGACACACCAAGAGACCCAGTACTTC. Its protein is CASSERTHQETQYF.

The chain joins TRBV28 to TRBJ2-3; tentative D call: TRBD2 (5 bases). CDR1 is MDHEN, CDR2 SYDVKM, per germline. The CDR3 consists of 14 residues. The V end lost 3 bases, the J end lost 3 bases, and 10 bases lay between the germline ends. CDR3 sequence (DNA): TGTGCCAGCAGTTTGGAGGTGCGGACAGATACGCAGTATTTT. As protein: CASSLEVRTDTQYF.

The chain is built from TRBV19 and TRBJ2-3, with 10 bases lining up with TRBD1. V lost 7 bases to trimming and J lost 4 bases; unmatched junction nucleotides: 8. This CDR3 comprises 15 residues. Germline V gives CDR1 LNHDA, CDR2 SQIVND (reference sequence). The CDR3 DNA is TGTGCCAGTAAGGATCGGGACAGGGGCCCAGATACGCAGTATTTT. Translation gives CASKDRDRGPDTQYF.

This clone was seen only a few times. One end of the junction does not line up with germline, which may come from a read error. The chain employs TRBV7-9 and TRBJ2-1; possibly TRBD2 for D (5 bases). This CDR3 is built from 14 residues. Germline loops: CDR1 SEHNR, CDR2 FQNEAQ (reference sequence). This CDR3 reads CASSPPGGYSEQFF. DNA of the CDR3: TGTGCCAGCAGCCCACCTGGCGGGTACAGTGAGCAGTTCTTC.

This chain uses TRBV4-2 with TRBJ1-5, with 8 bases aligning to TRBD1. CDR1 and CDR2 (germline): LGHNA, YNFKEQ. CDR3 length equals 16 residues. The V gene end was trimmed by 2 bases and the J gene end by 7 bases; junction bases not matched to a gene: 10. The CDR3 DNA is TGTGCCAGCAGCCAATCCACCGGGACAGGAGCGCAGCCCCAGCATTTT. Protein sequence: CASSQSTGTGAQPQHF.

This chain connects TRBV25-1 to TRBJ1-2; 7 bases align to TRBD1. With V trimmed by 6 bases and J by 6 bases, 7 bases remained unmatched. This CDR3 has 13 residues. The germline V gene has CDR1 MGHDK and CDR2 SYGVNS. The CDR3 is CASSPLDRDGYTF. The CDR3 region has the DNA TGTGCCAGCAGCCCTCTCGACAGGGATGGCTACACCTTC.

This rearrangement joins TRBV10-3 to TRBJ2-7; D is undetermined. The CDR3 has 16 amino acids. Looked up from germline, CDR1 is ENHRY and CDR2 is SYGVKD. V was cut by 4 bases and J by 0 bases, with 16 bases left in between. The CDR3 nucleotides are TGTGCCATCAGTGTTCGGAGTCGCAAGAACTCCTACGAGCAGTACTTC. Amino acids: CAISVRSRKNSYEQYF.

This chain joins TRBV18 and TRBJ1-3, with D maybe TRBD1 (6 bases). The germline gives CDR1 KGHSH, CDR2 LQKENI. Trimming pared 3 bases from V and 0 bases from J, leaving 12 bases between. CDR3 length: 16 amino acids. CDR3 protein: CASSPGDNYSGNTIYF. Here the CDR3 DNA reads TGTGCCAGCTCACCGGGGGACAACTACTCTGGAAACACCATATATTTT.

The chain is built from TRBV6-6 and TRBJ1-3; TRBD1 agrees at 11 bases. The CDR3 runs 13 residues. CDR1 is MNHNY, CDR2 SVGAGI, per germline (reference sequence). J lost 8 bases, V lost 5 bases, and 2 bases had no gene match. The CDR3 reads CASSLDRGHTIYF. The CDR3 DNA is TGTGCCAGCAGTCTGGACAGGGGGCACACCATATATTTT.

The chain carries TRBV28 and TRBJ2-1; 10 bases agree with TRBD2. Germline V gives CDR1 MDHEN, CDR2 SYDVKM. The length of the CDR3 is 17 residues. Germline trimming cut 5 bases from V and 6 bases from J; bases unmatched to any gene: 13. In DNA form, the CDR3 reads TGTGCCAGCAGTCATTATTGGACTAGCGGCAAACCCAATGAGCAGTTCTTC. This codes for CASSHYWTSGKPNEQFF.

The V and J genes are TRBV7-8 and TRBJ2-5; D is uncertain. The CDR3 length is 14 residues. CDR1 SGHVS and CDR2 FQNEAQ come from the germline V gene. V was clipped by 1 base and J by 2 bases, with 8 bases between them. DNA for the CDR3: TGTGCCAGCAGCTTAGAGATCAGACAAGAGACCCAGTACTTC. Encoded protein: CASSLEIRQETQYF.

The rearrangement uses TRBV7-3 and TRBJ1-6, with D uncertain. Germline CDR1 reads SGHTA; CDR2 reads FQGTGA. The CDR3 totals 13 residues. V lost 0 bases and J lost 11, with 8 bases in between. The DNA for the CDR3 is TGTGCCAGCAGCTTAACGGAGGTAACACCCCTCCACTTT. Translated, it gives CASSLTEVTPLHF.

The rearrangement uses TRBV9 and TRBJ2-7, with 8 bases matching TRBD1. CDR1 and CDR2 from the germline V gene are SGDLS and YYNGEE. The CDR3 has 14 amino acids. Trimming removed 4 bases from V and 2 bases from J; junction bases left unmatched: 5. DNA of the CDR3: TGTGCCAGCAGCATAGGGACAGGCACCTACGAGCAGTACTTC. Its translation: CASSIGTGTYEQYF.

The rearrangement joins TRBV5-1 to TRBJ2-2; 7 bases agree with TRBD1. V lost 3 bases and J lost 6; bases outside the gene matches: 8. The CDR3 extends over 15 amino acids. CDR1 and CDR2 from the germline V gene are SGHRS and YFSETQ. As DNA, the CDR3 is TGCGCCAGCAGCTGGGGACAGACGGACTCCGGGGAGCTGTTTTTT. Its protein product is CASSWGQTDSGELFF.

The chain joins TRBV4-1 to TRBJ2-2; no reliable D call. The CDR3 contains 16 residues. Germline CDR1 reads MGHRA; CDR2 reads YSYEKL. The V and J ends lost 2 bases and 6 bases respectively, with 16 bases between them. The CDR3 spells CASSQPDRVRAGELFF. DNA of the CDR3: TGCGCCAGCAGCCAACCCGACCGGGTTCGCGCCGGGGAGCTGTTTTTT.

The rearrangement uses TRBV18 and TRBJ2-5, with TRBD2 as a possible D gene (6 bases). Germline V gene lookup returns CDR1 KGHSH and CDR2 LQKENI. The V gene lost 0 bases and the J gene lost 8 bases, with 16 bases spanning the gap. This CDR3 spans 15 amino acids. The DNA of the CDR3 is TGTGCCAGCTCACCACCGGGGGTTAGGCGGGAAACCCAGTACTTC. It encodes CASSPPGVRRETQYF.

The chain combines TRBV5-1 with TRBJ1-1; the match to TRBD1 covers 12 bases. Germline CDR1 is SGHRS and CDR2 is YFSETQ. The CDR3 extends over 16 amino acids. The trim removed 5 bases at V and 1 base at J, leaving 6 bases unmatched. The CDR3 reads CASRSGTGGGNTEAFF. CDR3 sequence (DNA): TGCGCCAGCAGGTCCGGGACAGGGGGCGGGAACACTGAAGCTTTCTTT.